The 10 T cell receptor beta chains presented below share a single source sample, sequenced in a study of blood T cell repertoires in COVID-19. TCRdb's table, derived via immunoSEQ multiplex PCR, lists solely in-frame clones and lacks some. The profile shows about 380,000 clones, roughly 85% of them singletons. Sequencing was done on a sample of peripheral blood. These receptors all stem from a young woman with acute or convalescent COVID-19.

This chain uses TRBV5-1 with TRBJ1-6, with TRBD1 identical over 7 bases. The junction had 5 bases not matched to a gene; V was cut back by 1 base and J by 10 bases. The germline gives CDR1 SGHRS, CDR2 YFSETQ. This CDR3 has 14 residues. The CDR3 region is CASSLPTGNSPLHF. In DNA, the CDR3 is TGCGCCAGCAGCTTGCCGACAGGGAACTCACCCCTCCACTTT. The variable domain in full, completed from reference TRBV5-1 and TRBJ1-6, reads KAGVTQTPRYLIKTRGQQVTLSCSPISGHRSVSWYQQTPGQGLQFLFEYFSETQRNKGNFPGRFSGRQFSNSRSEMNVSTLELGDSALYLCASSLPTGNSPLHFGNGTRLTVT.

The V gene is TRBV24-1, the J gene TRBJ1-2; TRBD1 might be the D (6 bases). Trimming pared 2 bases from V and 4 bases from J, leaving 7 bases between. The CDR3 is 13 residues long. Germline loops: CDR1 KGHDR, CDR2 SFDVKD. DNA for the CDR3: TGTGCCACCAGTGATTCAGGGGTCTATGGCTACACCTTC. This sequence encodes CATSDSGVYGYTF.

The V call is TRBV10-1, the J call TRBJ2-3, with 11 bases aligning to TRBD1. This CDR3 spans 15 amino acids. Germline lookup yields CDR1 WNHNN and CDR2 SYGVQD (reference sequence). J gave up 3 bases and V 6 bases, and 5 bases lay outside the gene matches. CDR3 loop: CASSAGQGATDTQYF. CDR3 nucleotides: TGCGCCAGCAGCGCCGGACAGGGGGCAACAGATACGCAGTATTTT.

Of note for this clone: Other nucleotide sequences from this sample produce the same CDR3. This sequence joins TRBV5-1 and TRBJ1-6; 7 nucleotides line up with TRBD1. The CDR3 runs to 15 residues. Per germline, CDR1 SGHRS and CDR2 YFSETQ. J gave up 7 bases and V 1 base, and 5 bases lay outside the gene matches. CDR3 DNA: TGCGCCAGCAGCTTGTCCGGGACAGAAAATTCACCCCTCCACTTT. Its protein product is CASSLSGTENSPLHF.

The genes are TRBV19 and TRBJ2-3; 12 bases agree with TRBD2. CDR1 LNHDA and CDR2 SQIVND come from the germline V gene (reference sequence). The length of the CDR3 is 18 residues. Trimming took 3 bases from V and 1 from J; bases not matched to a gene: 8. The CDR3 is CASSMTSGGSQGTDTQYF. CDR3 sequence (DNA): TGTGCCAGTAGTATGACTAGCGGGGGCTCTCAGGGCACAGATACGCAGTATTTT.

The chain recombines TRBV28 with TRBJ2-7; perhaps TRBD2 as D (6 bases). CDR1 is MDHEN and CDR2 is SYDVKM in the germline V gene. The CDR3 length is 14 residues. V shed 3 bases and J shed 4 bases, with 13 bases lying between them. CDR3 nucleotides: TGTGCCAGCAGTTTCGGAGGGCTTGGATACGAGCAGTACTTC. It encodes CASSFGGLGYEQYF.

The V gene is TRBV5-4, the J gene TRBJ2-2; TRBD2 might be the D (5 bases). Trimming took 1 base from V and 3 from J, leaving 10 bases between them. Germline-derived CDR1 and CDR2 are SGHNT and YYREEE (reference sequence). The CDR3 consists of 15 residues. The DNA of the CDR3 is TGTGCCAGCAGCTTGAAAAGCGGCTACACCGGGGAGCTGTTTTTT. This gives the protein CASSLKSGYTGELFF. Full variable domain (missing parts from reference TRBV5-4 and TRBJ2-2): ETGVTQSPTHLIKTRGQQVTLRCSSQSGHNTVSWYQQALGQGPQFIFQYYREEENGRGNFPPRFSGLQFPNYSSELNVNALELDDSALYLCASSLKSGYTGELFFGEGSRLTVL.

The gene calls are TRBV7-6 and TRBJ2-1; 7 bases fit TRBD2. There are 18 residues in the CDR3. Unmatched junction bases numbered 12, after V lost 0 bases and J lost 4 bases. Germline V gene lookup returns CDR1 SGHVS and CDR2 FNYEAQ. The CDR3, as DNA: TGTGCCAGCAGCTTAGCTTCAAGCTCGTGGGAGGGGTACAATGAGCAGTTCTTC. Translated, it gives CASSLASSSWEGYNEQFF.

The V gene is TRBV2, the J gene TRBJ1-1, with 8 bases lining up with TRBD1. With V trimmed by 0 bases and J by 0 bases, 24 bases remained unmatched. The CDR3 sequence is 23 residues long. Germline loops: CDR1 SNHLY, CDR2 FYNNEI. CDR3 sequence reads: CASSEAPRENPHRGKQLNTEAFF. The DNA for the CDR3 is TGTGCCAGCAGTGAAGCTCCGCGAGAGAATCCGCACAGGGGGAAACAGTTGAACACTGAAGCTTTCTTT.

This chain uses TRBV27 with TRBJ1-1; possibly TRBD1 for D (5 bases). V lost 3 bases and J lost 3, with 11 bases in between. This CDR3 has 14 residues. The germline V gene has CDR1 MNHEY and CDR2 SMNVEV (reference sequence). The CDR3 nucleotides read TGTGCCAGCAGTTTCCGCGGGACGTACACTGAAGCTTTCTTT. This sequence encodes CASSFRGTYTEAFF.